The 24 T cell receptor beta chains reported below all come from one sample, sequenced in a study of CD8 T cells in ankylosing spondylitis. What these receptors recognize is not known. Regarding the study as a whole: Roughly eight highly homologous variants formed a TCR beta motif that appeared characteristic of ankylosing spondylitis blood.

MiXCR, run by TCRdb on the 5' RACE reads, gives a single entry per CDR3 protein. The table has about 440,000 distinct CDR3 sequences, approximately 17% seen once. Sequencing was done on a sample of blood, either unsorted or a sorted T cell fraction (not recorded which). Every receptor here comes from a male donor with ankylosing spondylitis.

This clonotype was detected many times. An end of the junction does not agree with germline; a read error may underlie this. The chain recombines TRBV5-1 with TRBJ1-5; TRBD1 might be the D (5 bases). The CDR3 spans 15 residues. CDR1 and CDR2 (germline): SGHRS, YFSETQ. The CDR3 here is CASSLSGSSNQPQHF. Here the CDR3 DNA reads TGTGCCAGCAGTTTATCAGGGAGTAGCAATCAGCCCCAGCATTTT.

There are a few counts of this clonotype. The rearrangement joins TRBV20-1 to TRBJ2-1; D possibly matches TRBD1 or TRBD2 (5 bases each). Trimming removed 7 bases at V and 15 bases at J, with 19 bases between. CDR3 length: 11 residues. Per germline, CDR1 DFQATT and CDR2 SNEGSKA (reference sequence). CDR3 in amino acids: CSVRMGERGFF. Here the CDR3 DNA reads TGCAGTGTGCGAATGGGGGAGCGAGGGTTCTTC.

The chain links TRBV18 to TRBJ1-1; D gene unclear. Trimming pared 5 bases from V and 1 base from J, leaving 11 bases between. Germline-derived CDR1 and CDR2 are KGHSH and LQKENI. This CDR3 comprises 14 residues. The CDR3 region is CASSEAIANTEAFF. The CDR3 DNA is TGTGCCAGCTCAGAGGCGATCGCGAACACTGAAGCTTTCTTT.

This clonotype was seen only a few times. This chain links TRBV5-5 with TRBJ1-2, with 7 bases aligning to TRBD1. This CDR3 has 14 residues. Looked up from germline, CDR1 is SGHKS and CDR2 is YYEKEE (reference sequence). The V and J ends lost 3 bases and 4 bases, in that order; junction bases with no gene match: 6. The CDR3 is CASSSTGSPYGYTF. CDR3 DNA sequence: TGTGCCAGCAGCTCGACAGGGAGTCCCTATGGCTACACCTTC.

The V call is TRBV15, the J call TRBJ1-6; 7 bases agree with TRBD1. Germline CDR1 and CDR2: LNHNV and YYDKDF (reference sequence). The CDR3 spans 22 residues. Losses at the gene ends were 1 base for V and 0 bases for J; bases not matched to a gene: 18. The CDR3 DNA reads as TGTGCCACCAGCAGAGGGTCGGGGGTCGGAAGACAGGGAAACTCCTATAATTCACCCCTCCACTTT. Its translation is CATSRGSGVGRQGNSYNSPLHF.

V usage is TRBV5-5 and J usage is TRBJ2-2; TRBD1 might be the D (6 bases). Looked up from germline, CDR1 is SGHKS and CDR2 is YYEKEE (reference sequence). The germline V and J ends were trimmed by 4 bases and 4 bases, with 17 bases remaining between them. The CDR3 runs 16 residues. The CDR3 bases are TGTGCCAGCAGCATACCAAGGACAGCCAGCACCGGGGAGCTGTTTTTT. Translated, it gives CASSIPRTASTGELFF.

This clonotype was recorded a few times. CDR3 in amino acids: CASSQDGFRGAGGTDTQYF. The CDR3 DNA follows: TGTGCCAGCAGCCAAGATGGGTTCAGAGGGGCCGGAGGCACAGATACGCAGTATTTT. V gene TRBV3-1 combines with J gene TRBJ2-3, with D possibly being TRBD1 or TRBD2 (5 bases each). V lost 0 bases, J lost 1 base, and 20 bases lay in between. Germline V gene lookup returns CDR1 LGHDT and CDR2 YNNKEL (reference sequence). This CDR3 is built from 19 residues.

The CDR3 sequence is CATAWGVTDTQYF. The CDR3 bases are TGTGCCACCGCATGGGGGGTTACAGATACGCAGTATTTT. This chain links TRBV10-3 with TRBJ2-3; TRBD2 might be the D (6 bases). The CDR3 totals 13 residues. Per the germline V gene, CDR1 is ENHRY and CDR2 is SYGVKD. The ends were cut back, 10 bases at V and 3 bases at J, with 14 bases in the middle.

CDR3 residues: CASSLGRGVNYEQYF. CDR3 DNA sequence: TGTGCCAGCAGCTTAGGACGGGGGGTAAACTACGAGCAGTACTTC. The chain uses TRBV7-2 and TRBJ2-7; 7 bases are a match to TRBD2. The V gene end was trimmed by 1 base and the J gene end by 3 bases; junction bases not matched to a gene: 6. Per germline, CDR1 SGHTA and CDR2 FQGNSA. This CDR3 has 15 amino acids.

The chain uses TRBV15 and TRBJ2-1, with TRBD2 matching over 10 bases. This CDR3 has 15 residues. Germline V gives CDR1 LNHNV, CDR2 YYDKDF (reference sequence). V was clipped by 1 base and J by 8 bases; unmatched bases: 5. The CDR3, as DNA: TGTGCCACCAGCAGAGTCCTTACTAGCGGGGATGAGCAGTTCTTC. This gives the protein CATSRVLTSGDEQFF.

This sequence joins TRBV18 and TRBJ1-2; the match to TRBD1 covers 7 bases. J gave up 1 base and V 1 base, and 9 bases lay outside the gene matches. This CDR3 is built from 17 residues. Per germline, CDR1 KGHSH and CDR2 LQKENI. CDR3 in amino acids: CASSPLSGDSFNYGYTF. CDR3 nucleotide sequence: TGTGCCAGCTCACCACTGAGCGGGGACAGCTTTAACTATGGCTACACCTTC.

This clonotype has just a few counts. V usage is TRBV5-1 and J usage is TRBJ1-6; a possible D gene is TRBD1 (5 bases). The CDR3 covers 13 residues. Per germline, CDR1 SGHRS and CDR2 YFSETQ. The germline V and J ends were trimmed by 6 bases and 6 bases, with 10 bases remaining between them. The CDR3 loop reads CASTEGLNSPLHF. DNA for the CDR3: TGCGCCAGCACGGAGGGACTTAATTCACCCCTCCACTTT. The variable domain in full, with the rest retrieved from reference TRBV5-1 and TRBJ1-6, is KAGVTQTPRYLIKTRGQQVTLSCSPISGHRSVSWYQQTPGQGLQFLFEYFSETQRNKGNFPGRFSGRQFSNSRSEMNVSTLELGDSALYLCASTEGLNSPLHFGNGTRLTVT.

This clonotype has only a few counts. The chain carries TRBV7-2 and TRBJ2-7; D is perhaps TRBD2 (6 bases). The CDR3 consists of 15 residues. Trimming took 1 base from V and 2 from J, leaving 12 bases between them. The V gene's germline CDR1 is SGHTA and CDR2 FQGNSA. The CDR3 protein is CASSLVGSQPYEQYF. Here the CDR3 DNA reads TGTGCCAGCAGCTTAGTCGGGAGTCAACCCTACGAGCAGTACTTC.

In its sample, this clonotype was seen many times. The chain combines TRBV20-1 with TRBJ2-7; a weak D match, TRBD2 (7 bases). Germline V CDR1 and CDR2: DFQATT, SNEGSKA (reference sequence). The CDR3 has 15 amino acids. The germline V and J ends were trimmed by 0 bases and 0 bases, with 12 bases remaining between them. The CDR3 spells CSARDGRGSSYEQYF. The CDR3 bases are TGCAGTGCTAGAGATGGGAGGGGGAGCTCCTACGAGCAGTACTTC.

The table lists this clonotype with a few counts. V gene TRBV20-1 combines with J gene TRBJ2-7; unclear D gene. The CDR3 loop spans 13 amino acids. In germline, CDR1 is DFQATT, CDR2 SNEGSKA (reference sequence). Trimming shortened V by 1 base and J by 3 bases, and 10 bases separated the two germline ends. The CDR3 spells CSARAPAVYEQYF. The CDR3 bases are TGCAGTGCTAGAGCCCCGGCGGTCTACGAGCAGTACTTC.

This clonotype appeared a few times. This chain uses TRBV20-1 with TRBJ2-5; D ambiguous. V was shortened by 6 bases and J by 2 bases, with 13 bases between the two germline ends. The CDR3 extends over 13 amino acids. Germline V gene data show CDR1 as DFQATT and CDR2 as SNEGSKA (reference sequence). The CDR3 reads CSATDPPQETQYF. In DNA, the CDR3 is TGCAGTGCAACGGACCCGCCGCAAGAGACCCAGTACTTC.

The V and J genes are TRBV5-1 and TRBJ2-1, with a tentative D call TRBD2 (5 bases). This CDR3 is 18 amino acids long. V was trimmed by 2 bases and J by 0 bases, leaving 18 bases between them. CDR1 and CDR2 from the germline V gene are SGHRS and YFSETQ. Here the CDR3 DNA reads TGCGCCAGCAGCTTCGAGCGGATTAGTTCGAGCTCCTACAATGAGCAGTTCTTC. Residues: CASSFERISSSSYNEQFF.

The chain is built from TRBV5-1 and TRBJ1-1; D gene ambiguous. Per germline, CDR1 SGHRS and CDR2 YFSETQ. Trimming took 5 bases from V and 1 from J, leaving 15 bases between them. This CDR3 is 15 amino acids long. The CDR3 reads CASRPTGLPNTEAFF. The DNA of the CDR3 is TGCGCCAGCAGACCTACCGGGTTACCGAACACTGAAGCTTTCTTT.

The chain combines TRBV7-9 with TRBJ2-5; D unresolved. The CDR3 length is 12 residues. Trimming cost V 5 bases and J 3 bases, with 7 bases left between them. Germline lookup yields CDR1 SEHNR and CDR2 FQNEAQ (reference sequence). The CDR3 loop is CASSLQEETQYF. Written as DNA, the CDR3 is TGTGCCAGCAGCCTGCAGGAAGAGACCCAGTACTTC. Full variable domain (remainder filled in from reference TRBV7-9 and TRBJ2-5): DTGVSQNPRHKITKRGQNVTFRCDPISEHNRLYWYRQTLGQGPEFLTYFQNEAQLEKSRLLSDRFSAERPKGSFSTLEIQRTEQGDSAMYLCASSLQEETQYFGPGTRLLVL.

This clonotype was counted only a few times. Here the CDR3 DNA reads TGTGCCAGCAGCGTAGTGGAGACAGGGCGCGGCTACACCTTC. Translated, it gives CASSVVETGRGYTF. The rearrangement joins TRBV9 to TRBJ1-2, with TRBD1 matching over 7 bases. Per the germline V gene, CDR1 is SGDLS and CDR2 is YYNGEE. The CDR3 consists of 14 residues. Germline trimming cut 0 bases from V and 8 bases from J; bases unmatched to any gene: 7.

The rearrangement links TRBV20-1 to TRBJ2-3, with 11 bases matching TRBD2. Germline V gene sequence: CDR1 DFQATT, CDR2 SNEGSKA (reference sequence). The J segment lost 3 bases and the V segment lost 5 bases, leaving 7 bases of the junction unmatched. The CDR3 contains 15 residues. The CDR3: CSAPRASGRTDTQYF. CDR3 nucleotides: TGCAGTGCTCCCCGCGCTAGCGGGAGGACAGATACGCAGTATTTT.

This clonotype was recorded at least ten times. V gene TRBV10-3 combines with J gene TRBJ2-7; weak D call: TRBD2 (6 bases). Per the germline V gene, CDR1 is ENHRY and CDR2 is SYGVKD. There are 14 residues in the CDR3. The V and J ends lost 4 bases and 3 bases respectively, with 13 bases between them. The CDR3 nucleotides are TGTGCCATCAGTGGGGGACTGGGCCACTACGAGCAGTACTTC. Amino acid sequence: CAISGGLGHYEQYF.

The chain uses TRBV3-1 and TRBJ1-2, with a weak D call TRBD1 (6 bases). The V and J ends lost 4 bases and 1 base respectively, with 19 bases between them. The CDR3 loop spans 17 amino acids. Germline-derived CDR1 and CDR2 are LGHDT and YNNKEL (reference sequence). CDR3 protein: CASSRGRRSGHNYGYTF. The CDR3 DNA reads as TGTGCCAGCAGCCGAGGCAGACGGTCGGGACATAACTATGGCTACACCTTC.

This clonotype was counted ten times or more. CDR3 region: CASSLDEQPNTEAFF. CDR3 DNA sequence: TGTGCCAGCAGCCTTGACGAACAGCCGAACACTGAAGCTTTCTTT. J is TRBJ1-1 and V is TRBV4-2; D is unresolved. Germline V lookup: CDR1 LGHNA, CDR2 YNFKEQ. V was shortened by 4 bases and J by 1 base, with 13 bases between the two germline ends. CDR3 length: 15 amino acids.